This T cell receptor (beta chain) was observed in a study of blood T cell repertoires in COVID-19 (dated by TCRdb to about 2020). Broadly, across the study: Collaborator samples came from the United States, Italy and Spain and covered acute and convalescent phases of COVID-19. The prospective study material was composed of cDNA or gDNA derived from T cells, B-cell-depleted T cells, or PBMCs. Deeply sampled blood TCRbeta repertoires from subjects exposed to, actively infected with, or recovered from COVID-19 were included in the dataset. A freely available public database, intended as a resource for researchers studying the immune response to SARS-CoV-2, is where the repertoires were released. The samples were drawn from the first 160 participants of the ongoing ImmuneRACE study and from 1,200 or so subjects provided by 6 global collaborators. Nearly every sample came with metadata listing a de-identified subject ID, COVID-19 status, age in years and sex. Where available, HLA class I and class II types were obtained from metadata supplied by the sample provider rather than from assay-based typing.

One collaborating source in Seattle enrolled patients while the patients were actively infected and followed the patients over time throughout the course of disease. Each collaborating institution followed its own protocols to collect whole blood in K2EDTA tubes. For TCRbeta analysis, collaborators shipped samples in one of three forms: frozen whole blood, isolated PBMCs, or DNA extracted from either of those sample types. This clone was observed a single time. Its recognized antigen is unknown. One base away there is no much larger clone; base qualities are not given. Overall results and qualifications from the work: The amount of clinical and demographic metadata varied by source and participant and was provided uncurated.

TCRbeta CDR3 regions were amplified from genomic DNA using the immunoSEQ Assay, a bias-controlled multiplex PCR. In the source study's methods: Within the assay, amplification of reference gene primers was used to estimate how many nucleated cells each sample contained. To quantify the absolute abundance of each unique TCRbeta CDR3 rearrangement, sequence reads were collapsed and filtered. For each sample, productive Simpson clonality was calculated by taking the square root of Simpson's diversity index across productive rearrangements. TCRdb provides this immuneACCESS table in a form limited to in-frame rearrangements. Some clones are lacking; in checked studies, under half of them reflect an unresolved V gene, and why the rest are absent is not known. The V and J calls and clone size were taken over from that table, and D and trimming were inferred from the DNA. For this sample the table gives 200,000 to 250,000 clones, of which around 89% were detected only once. About 2.5% of the sample is taken by the ten largest.

V drops 3 bases and J drops 2 bases, leaving 12 bases in between. The CDR3 covers 15 residues, taking in both the cysteine and the phenylalanine. Here the CDR3 DNA is all that survives: 45 bases in frame from base 1. The germline V gene encodes CDR1 ENHRY and CDR2 SYGVKD. The chain links TRBV10-3 with TRBJ2-3; TRBD2 is possibly the D segment (6 matching bases). Sequences were obtained from peripheral blood. The sequence was collected from a man aged 30 to 39 with COVID-19, enrolled during active disease. CDR3 protein: CAISEGRGDTDTQYF. The DNA is TGTGCCATCAGTGAAGGGCGGGGCGACACAGATACGCAGTATTTT.